This T cell receptor beta chain originates from a study of T cell responses to AZD1222 COVID-19 vaccine (dated by TCRdb to about 2021). The study in broad terms: A total of approximately 240 trial participants underwent TCR sequencing, of whom approximately 210 received two doses of AZD1222 and about 25 received two doses of the MenACWY control vaccine. Trial participants were enrolled by age into 18-55, 56-69 and 70-plus year subgroups, with roughly 150, 30 and 60 TCR-sequenced participants respectively.

The CDR3 goes from the cysteine to the phenylalanine over 12 residues. The DNA shown is the 36-base CDR3, in frame from base 1. Trimming takes 0 bases from V and 5 bases from J, and the germline ends sit 5 bases apart. Based on the germline V gene (reference sequence), the CDR1 and CDR2 sequences are WNHNN and SYGVQD. Interpreted using the paper, the time point label stands for: about 28 days (+/-7) after the second vaccine dose. AZD1222 recipients with second doses at about 4 weeks or about 12 weeks were pooled, because spike-specific TCR depth and breadth did not differ between schedules. Vaccinee samples came from UK trials COV001 and COV002, including a single-blind randomized controlled phase 2/3 trial of AZD1222 (ChAdOx1 nCoV-19) in healthy adults. For TCRbeta chain sequencing, PBMC samples were collected from trial participants at day 0 and at day 28 after the second dose. Summary of the overall study and its limitations: Because no samples from the day 14 peak response were available, repertoires could be characterized only after the peak T cell response. The 56-69-year group was small, and its depth increase did not reach significance, likely because of low power. Participants were mostly white British, with more females than males. The authors suggested clonal diversity may have been underestimated. Epitopes outside the regions mutated in the B.1.351 and B.1.1.7 variants were reportedly recognized by nearly half of the unique spike-specific TCRs. Vaccine-associated CD4 TCRs spanned the whole spike protein, with dominant responses in regions 160-218 and 743-854. Only a handful of AZD1222 recipients were SARS-CoV-2 seropositive at baseline, limiting conclusions about previously exposed vaccinees. A significant rise in spike-specific TCR breadth and depth was observed after two AZD1222 doses relative to day 0 and relative to MenACWY recipients.

The CDR3 regions of human TCRbeta chains were analyzed by immunosequencing. Concerning the study's data processing: TCRs in the repertoires were matched against a reference library of SARS-CoV-2-specific TCRs that had been generated with the MIRA antigen-specificity platform. Breadth was defined as the fraction of unique TCRs that were SARS-CoV-2-associated, and depth was defined as the fraction of total T cells that were SARS-CoV-2-associated. Using the MIRA data, each spike-specific TCR was mapped to the spike region that the TCR reacts to and placed in a CD4 or CD8 class. Log10-transformed breadth and depth values were compared by one-way ANOVA with Sidak's multiple comparisons tests. TCRdb retrieved this table from immuneACCESS and kept in-frame rearrangements only. Not all clones are present; in checked studies, unresolved V genes account for under half, and no reason is known for the remainder. Clone size and the V and J calls come from that table; the DNA yielded D and trimming. This sample has tens of thousands of clones in its table, and just over 90% of those were observed once. Of the sample, 5.4% falls within the top ten clones.

Concerning this clone: The antigen this receptor binds is unknown. Per-base qualities were not stored, and no clone one base away is much larger.

The TCR originated in an adult who received the AZD1222 COVID-19 vaccine. The rearranged chain carries TRBV10-1 and TRBJ2-7, with a weak D call of TRBD2 (5 bases match). Sequencing used peripheral blood, obtained 28 days after the second AZD1222 dose. CDR3 region: CASSESRDEQYF. The DNA is TGCGCCAGCAGTGAGTCGAGGGACGAGCAGTACTTC.